What follows are 25 T cell receptor beta chains derived from one specimen sequenced in a study of CD4+ T cells in melanoma. The protocol was immunoSEQ multiplex PCR, while the TCRdb copy is restricted to in-frame clones and leaves out a portion. The repertoire includes approximately 12,000 clones, about 70% of them detected once, and approximately 13% sits in the top ten. The sample consisted of cells from a culture (not recorded whether cultured in vitro). These TCRs come from a human donor with melanoma.

The chain uses TRBV10-2 and TRBJ1-1; D remains unclear. The V gene lost 3 bases and the J gene lost 1 base, with 9 bases spanning the gap. The CDR3 is 14 residues long. The germline V gene has CDR1 WSHSY and CDR2 SAAADI. The CDR3 region is CASSDPSSNTEAFF. The CDR3 nucleotides are TGCGCCAGCAGTGACCCCAGCTCGAACACTGAAGCTTTCTTT.

The genes are TRBV30 and TRBJ1-2, with a tentative D call TRBD1 (5 bases). Germline assignment: CDR1 GTSNPN and CDR2 SVGIG (reference sequence). The CDR3 has 12 amino acids. The germline V and J ends were trimmed by 4 bases and 4 bases, with 10 bases remaining between them. In DNA, the CDR3 is TGTGCCTGGACAGGGCATTCCTATGGCTACACCTTC. This sequence encodes CAWTGHSYGYTF.

The chain combines TRBV7-9 with TRBJ2-1, with D perhaps TRBD1 (6 bases). Germline CDR1 is SEHNR and CDR2 is FQNEAQ (reference sequence). CDR3 length equals 15 residues. V was pared by 4 bases and J by 5 bases, with 15 bases between. The DNA of the CDR3 is TGTGCCAGCAGCTCGAAACAGGGAGCTAACAATGAGCAGTTCTTC. Residues: CASSSKQGANNEQFF.

The CDR3 spells CASNKRGAGDTQYF. CDR3 DNA sequence: TGTGCCAGCAATAAGCGGGGGGCCGGAGATACGCAGTATTTT. This chain uses TRBV6-1 with TRBJ2-3, with 9 bases fitting TRBD2. Unmatched junction bases numbered 7, after V lost 7 bases and J lost 5 bases. The CDR3 is made up of 14 amino acids. The germline gives CDR1 MNHNS, CDR2 SASEGT.

The chain is built from TRBV2 and TRBJ1-3, with 9 bases fitting TRBD1. This CDR3 is 18 amino acids long. Looked up from germline, CDR1 is SNHLY and CDR2 is FYNNEI. V was pared by 2 bases and J by 0 bases, with 8 bases of the junction left unmatched. In DNA, the CDR3 is TGTGCCAGCAGTGAATGGTACGGGACAGGGACCTCTGGAAACACCATATATTTT. Translation gives CASSEWYGTGTSGNTIYF. Full variable domain (rest looked up from reference TRBV2 and TRBJ1-3): EPEVTQTPSHQVTQMGQEVILRCVPISNHLYFYWYRQILGQKVEFLVSFYNNEISEKSEIFDDQFSVERPDGSNFTLKIRSTKLEDSAMYFCASSEWYGTGTSGNTIYFGEGSWLTVV.

CDR3 in amino acids: CASSSFTGQGLGEQYF. CDR3 DNA: TGTGCCAGCAGCTCCTTCACCGGACAGGGATTAGGCGAGCAGTACTTC. This chain links TRBV11-2 with TRBJ2-7, with 8 bases that match TRBD1. CDR3 length: 16 residues. The J segment lost 6 bases and the V segment lost 4 bases, leaving 14 bases of the junction unmatched. The germline V gene encodes CDR1 SGHAT and CDR2 FQNNGV.

CDR3 in amino acids: CASSLSRGLYGYTF. The DNA for the CDR3 is TGTGCCAGCAGCTTATCAAGGGGGCTCTATGGCTACACCTTC. This rearrangement joins TRBV7-8 to TRBJ1-2, with 7 bases lining up with TRBD1. The CDR3 length is 14 residues. CDR1 is SGHVS and CDR2 is FQNEAQ in the germline V gene. After removal of 2 bases from V and 4 bases from J, the junction contained 4 bases not matched to a gene.

This clone was recorded once. The J gene is TRBJ1-2, the V gene TRBV30; no firm D call. Trimming stripped 7 bases from V and 2 bases from J, with 17 bases between. This CDR3 region has 14 residues. Germline CDR1 and CDR2: GTSNPN and SVGIG (reference sequence). The CDR3 sequence: CASRKAGGNYGYTF. Here the CDR3 DNA reads TGTGCCTCTCGCAAAGCAGGAGGAAACTATGGCTACACCTTC.

Comments on this clone: A read error may produce the germline difference seen at one junction end. The chain links TRBV7-2 to TRBJ1-2; D is unresolved. This CDR3 contains 16 residues. Germline assignment: CDR1 SGHTA and CDR2 FQGNSA. The CDR3, as DNA: TGTGCCAGCAGCTTCCGAACAAGGCGAAAGTCCTATGACTACACCTTC. Translating gives CASSFRTRRKSYDYTF.

This clone was recorded once. V gene TRBV6-6 combines with J gene TRBJ2-1; 11 bases match TRBD2. Germline V gene data show CDR1 as MNHNY and CDR2 as SVGAGI (reference sequence). The V and J ends lost 5 bases and 5 bases, in that order; junction bases with no gene match: 2. The CDR3 runs to 14 residues. The CDR3 here is CASSRLAGNNEQFF. The DNA of the CDR3 is TGTGCCAGCAGTAGACTAGCGGGGAACAATGAGCAGTTCTTC.

The sample holds a few counts of this clone. This chain uses TRBV5-1 with TRBJ2-5, with 11 nucleotides matching TRBD1. The CDR3 has 15 residues. Germline-derived CDR1 and CDR2 are SGHRS and YFSETQ. V lost 7 bases, J lost 7 bases, and 12 bases stayed unmatched. The CDR3 sequence: CASGPTGTGGATQYF. The CDR3 nucleotides are TGCGCCAGCGGACCAACCGGGACAGGGGGGGCGACCCAGTACTTC.

In its sample, this clone was seen once. This chain uses TRBV14 with TRBJ2-3; D not certain. The CDR3 runs to 13 residues. V lost 2 bases to trimming and J lost 3 bases, with 6 bases between them. Germline V gene lookup returns CDR1 SGHDN and CDR2 FVKESK. Here the CDR3 reads CASSQFRTDTQYF. The CDR3 bases are TGTGCCAGCAGCCAATTTAGAACAGATACGCAGTATTTT.

In this sample, this clone turned up a few times. The rearrangement uses TRBV5-1 and TRBJ1-1; the match to TRBD1 covers 9 bases. The V gene's germline CDR1 is SGHRS and CDR2 YFSETQ. CDR3 length equals 13 residues. V shed 4 bases, J shed 11 bases, and the junction held 9 bases outside the gene matches. The CDR3 region is CASSPNRGLVAFF. The CDR3 DNA reads as TGCGCCAGCAGCCCCAACAGGGGGCTGGTTGCTTTCTTT.

This clone was counted between two and nine times. The chain is built from TRBV10-2 and TRBJ1-2; D uncertain. Looked up from germline, CDR1 is WSHSY and CDR2 is SAAADI. V lost 2 bases, J lost 4 bases, and 5 bases lay in between. The CDR3 covers 12 residues. CDR3 sequence: CASSEVPYGYTF. CDR3 sequence (DNA): TGCGCCAGCAGTGAGGTTCCCTATGGCTACACCTTC.

The chain carries TRBV6-5 and TRBJ2-2; 7 nucleotides match TRBD1. V was clipped by 5 bases and J by 8 bases; unmatched bases: 8. Germline-derived CDR1 and CDR2 are MNHEY and SVGAGI. This CDR3 comprises 14 residues. CDR3 loop: CASSIQGETGELFF. DNA of the CDR3: TGTGCCAGCAGTATCCAGGGGGAGACTGGGGAGCTGTTTTTT.

The chain couples TRBV5-1 to TRBJ2-4, with D possibly matching TRBD1 (5 bases). The V gene's germline CDR1 is SGHRS and CDR2 YFSETQ. The V and J ends lost 0 bases and 0 bases respectively, with 10 bases between them. The CDR3 consists of 16 residues. In nucleotides, the CDR3 is TGCGCCAGCAGCTTGGGACAGAGAATAGCCAAAAACATTCAGTACTTC. Amino acid sequence: CASSLGQRIAKNIQYF.

This chain links TRBV11-3 with TRBJ2-3, with 9 nucleotides matching TRBD2. J lost 0 bases, V lost 1 base, and 2 bases had no gene match. CDR3 length equals 16 residues. The germline V gene encodes CDR1 SGHNT and CDR2 YENEEA. CDR3 region: CASSLALAGSTDTQYF. The CDR3 region has the DNA TGTGCCAGCAGCTTAGCCCTAGCGGGAAGCACAGATACGCAGTATTTT.

The count of this clone is one. V usage is TRBV11-2 and J usage is TRBJ2-1; 12 bases are a match to TRBD2. The CDR3 extends over 13 amino acids. The germline CDR1 and CDR2 sequences are SGHAT and FQNNGV. Losses at the gene ends were 4 bases for V and 12 bases for J; bases not matched to a gene: 4. CDR3 sequence (DNA): TGTGCCAGCAGCTCAGGGACTAGCGGGTTGCAGTTCTTC. Translation gives CASSSGTSGLQFF. The full variable domain, in which reference TRBV11-2 and TRBJ2-1 provide the parts outside the CDR3, is EAGVAQSPRYKIIEKRQSVAFWCNPISGHATLYWYQQILGQGPKLLIQFQNNGVVDDSQLPKDRFSAERLKGVDSTLKIQPAKLEDSAVYLCASSSGTSGLQFFGPGTRLTVL.

The CDR3 bases are TGTGCCAGCAGCTTACCGGGGTTCGGCACTGAAGCTTTCTTT. It encodes CASSLPGFGTEAFF. The chain uses TRBV7-9 and TRBJ1-1; D is unclear. The CDR3 sequence is 14 residues long. The V gene lost 2 bases and the J gene lost 4 bases, with 11 bases spanning the gap. From germline, CDR1 is SEHNR and CDR2 FQNEAQ (reference sequence).

This chain joins TRBV9 and TRBJ2-2; no firm D call. V was trimmed by 1 base and J by 6 bases, leaving 7 bases between them. CDR1 is SGDLS, CDR2 YYNGEE, per germline. The CDR3 loop spans 13 amino acids. The DNA for the CDR3 is TGTGCCAGCAGCGTATCCTGGGCCGGGGAGCTGTTTTTT. Protein: CASSVSWAGELFF.

The chain links TRBV2 to TRBJ1-2; TRBD1 aligns across 7 bases. Trimming removed 6 bases from V and 5 bases from J; junction bases left unmatched: 15. CDR3 size: 16 residues. Germline values: CDR1 SNHLY, CDR2 FYNNEI. CDR3 in amino acids: CASRYGQAYTIYGYTF. The CDR3 DNA follows: TGTGCCAGCAGGTACGGACAGGCCTATACGATTTATGGCTACACCTTC.

The chain is built from TRBV5-1 and TRBJ2-1; weak D call: TRBD2 (6 bases). CDR3 length: 14 amino acids. CDR1 and CDR2 from the germline V gene are SGHRS and YFSETQ. V was clipped by 5 bases and J by 5 bases, with 14 bases between them. CDR3 nucleotide sequence: TGCGCCAGCAGGTCGGCGGGGCGTAACAATGAGCAGTTCTTC. Protein sequence: CASRSAGRNNEQFF.

This clone was recorded once. The rearrangement joins TRBV5-6 to TRBJ1-2; 7 positions match TRBD1. The length of the CDR3 is 13 residues. V trimming: 6 bases; J trimming: 8 bases; junction bases outside the gene matches: 10. In germline, CDR1 is SGHDT, CDR2 YYEEEE. CDR3 amino acids: CASNVQGPLGYTF. Written as DNA, the CDR3 is TGTGCCAGCAACGTACAGGGGCCTCTGGGCTACACCTTC.

The chain couples TRBV19 to TRBJ1-1; D unresolved. Germline V gene lookup returns CDR1 LNHDA and CDR2 SQIVND (reference sequence). The CDR3 length is 13 residues. Trimming removed 4 bases from V and 3 bases from J, with 9 bases in between. The CDR3 DNA sequence: TGTGCCAGTAGTAGGAAGGTTTACACTGAAGCTTTCTTT. It specifies CASSRKVYTEAFF.

The chain has TRBV11-3 and TRBJ1-4; D might be TRBD1 (6 bases). Germline assignment: CDR1 SGHNT and CDR2 YENEEA. Trimming left V 5 bases short and J 6 bases short, with 10 bases between. This CDR3 contains 13 residues. CDR3 sequence (DNA): TGTGCCAGCAGCGACCGACAGGATGAAAAACTGTTTTTT. This codes for CASSDRQDEKLFF. Complete variable domain (other parts from reference TRBV11-3 and TRBJ1-4): EAGVVQSPRYKIIEKKQPVAFWCNPISGHNTLYWYLQNLGQGPELLIRYENEEAVDDSQLPKDRFSAERLKGVDSTLKIQPAELGDSAVYLCASSDRQDEKLFFGSGTQLSVL.